Reported below is one T cell receptor beta chain. Its antigen remains unknown. The CDR3 loop spans 14 amino acids. The V gene lost 3 bases and the J gene lost 4 bases, with 13 bases spanning the gap. From germline, CDR1 is SGHRS and CDR2 YFSETQ. The entry originates in a study of T cell responses to AZD1222 COVID-19 vaccine. Study outcomes and limitations: Females outnumbered males among donors, who were mostly white British; clonal diversity was possibly underestimated. Only a handful of AZD1222 recipients tested seropositive at baseline. The span of vaccine-associated CD4 TCRs extended across spike, with dominance at 160-218 and 743-854. Once two AZD1222 doses were given, Spike-specific TCR breadth and depth went up.

This table comes from immunoSEQ multiplex PCR, and its TCRdb copy is limited to in-frame clones, with some not included. Of approximately 140,000 clones listed, roughly 92% are singletons. This clonotype was sampled from an adult in good health. Material: peripheral blood, obtained on day 0 of AZD1222 vaccination. The chain recombines TRBV5-1 with TRBJ1-1; possibly TRBD1 for D (5 bases). CDR3 in amino acids: CASSSDVGVTEAFF. The CDR3 DNA reads as TGCGCCAGCAGCTCAGACGTGGGGGTCACTGAAGCTTTCTTT.